The source of this TCR beta chain is a study of blood T cells in healthy people across ages. With regard to this clonotype: The antigen remains undetermined.

It was with a sample-barcoded 5' primer and a J-beta primer mix that a second PCR of roughly 7 to 12 cycles was run. TCRdb independently ran MiXCR on the 5' RACE reads; one entry per CDR3 protein. The data show about 1.6 million distinct CDR3 sequences, about 35% seen once. The CDR3 has 15 amino acids. Germline-derived CDR1 and CDR2 are LNHNV and YYDKDF (reference sequence). V was trimmed by 0 bases and J by 0 bases, leaving 9 bases between them. General study points: Strong correlation linked observed beta diversity and percent naive T cells.

The sequencing sample was made of blood. The clonotype was recovered from a woman aged 25 to 39 in good health. The chain employs TRBV15 and TRBJ2-7; D might be TRBD1 (6 bases). CDR3 nucleotide sequence: TGTGCCACCAGCAGAGAAGACAGGAGCTCCTACGAGCAGTACTTC. This translates into CATSREDRSSYEQYF. The full variable domain, rest sourced from reference TRBV15 and TRBJ2-7, is DAMVIQNPRYQVTQFGKPVTLSCSQTLNHNVMYWYQQKSSQAPKLLFHYYDKDFNNEADTPDNFQSRRPNTSFCFLDIRSPGLGDTAMYLCATSREDRSSYEQYFGPGTRLTVT.